This T cell receptor (beta chain) appears in the sequencing data of a study of blood T cell repertoires in COVID-19. Across the study: Researchers got acute and convalescent COVID-19 samples from the United States, Italy and Spain. Sources were T cells, B-cell-depleted T cells, or PBMCs; the material itself was cDNA or gDNA.

Per the original methods: Amplifying reference gene primers gave estimates of nucleated cell counts. The table came from immunoSEQ multiplex PCR; TCRdb's copy has only in-frame clones and leaves some out. The D gene and trimming were derived from the DNA, and the V and J assignments and clone size from that table. The profile shows tens of thousands of clones, 86% of them singletons. The CDR3 is 14 amino acids. Germline assignment: CDR1 SGHRS and CDR2 YFSETQ. The junction had 5 bases not matched to a gene; V was cut back by 4 bases and J by 4 bases. The chain has TRBV5-1 and TRBJ2-5, with 9 positions matching TRBD1. The sample taken for sequencing was peripheral blood. The TCR was taken from a man at least 80 years old in a cohort sampled during active COVID-19. CDR3 bases: TGCGCCAGCAGCCCTGGGACAGGGAGAGAGACCCAGTACTTC. Its translation is CASSPGTGRETQYF.